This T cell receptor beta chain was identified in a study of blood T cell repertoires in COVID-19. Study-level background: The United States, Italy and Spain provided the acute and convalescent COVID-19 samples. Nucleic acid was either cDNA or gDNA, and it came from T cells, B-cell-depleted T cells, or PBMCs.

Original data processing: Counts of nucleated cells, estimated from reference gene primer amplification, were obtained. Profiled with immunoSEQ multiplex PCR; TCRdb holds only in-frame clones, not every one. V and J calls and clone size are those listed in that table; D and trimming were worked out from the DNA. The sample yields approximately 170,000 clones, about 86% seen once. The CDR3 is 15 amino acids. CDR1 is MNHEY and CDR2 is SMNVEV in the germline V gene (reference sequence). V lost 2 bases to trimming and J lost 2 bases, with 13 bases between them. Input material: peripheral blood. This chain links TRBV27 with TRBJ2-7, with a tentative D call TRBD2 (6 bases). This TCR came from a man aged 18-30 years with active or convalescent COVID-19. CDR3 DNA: TGTGCCAGCAGTTTACGGCAGGGACTTGCCTACGAGCAGTACTTC. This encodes CASSLRQGLAYEQYF.